Below are 2 T cell receptor beta chains sequenced from a single sample in a study of cytomegalovirus exposure and HLA in healthy donors. Primers included in the PCR were 60 Vbeta and 13 Jbeta primers. Assay used: immunoSEQ multiplex PCR; TCRdb lists only in-frame clones, some missing. This repertoire shows 110,000 to 150,000 clones, around 10% found once; its top ten account for 1.8%. The source material was PBMCs. These receptors all come from a man aged 45-65 years in good health and CMV-seronegative.

V and J are TRBV6-6 and TRBJ1-1; possibly TRBD1 for D (5 bases). CDR1 is MNHNY and CDR2 is SVGAGI in the germline V gene (reference sequence). The V gene lost 6 bases and the J gene lost 2 bases, with 16 bases spanning the gap. The CDR3 is 15 residues long. This CDR3 reads CASRLSTGYNTEAFF. CDR3 nucleotides: TGTGCCAGCAGACTCTCAACAGGATACAACACTGAAGCTTTCTTT.

The chain joins TRBV30 to TRBJ1-1, with TRBD1 identical over 8 bases. With V trimmed by 5 bases and J by 6 bases, 14 bases remained unmatched. CDR1 and CDR2 from the germline V gene are GTSNPN and SVGIG (reference sequence). The CDR3 loop spans 15 amino acids. The CDR3 here is CAWGGQAEVKPEAFF. CDR3 bases: TGTGCCTGGGGGGGACAGGCGGAGGTGAAGCCTGAAGCTTTCTTT. Supplemented by reference TRBV30 and TRBJ1-1, the full variable domain reads SQTIHQWPATLVQPVGSPLSLECTVEGTSNPNLYWYRQAAGRGLQLLFYSVGIGQISSEVPQNLSASRPQDRQFILSSKKLLLSDSGFYLCAWGGQAEVKPEAFFGQGTRLTVV.